Below, one T cell receptor beta chain is given with its context. Antigen specificity is unknown. This sample stems from a study of CXCR3-negative and CXCR3-positive naive CD8 T cells. 5' RACE that incorporated UMI labels was used to prepare the TRB cDNA libraries. Using the 5' RACE reads, TCRdb records one entry per CDR3 protein without DNA. The listing contains more than 80,000 distinct CDR3 sequences. Those CD8+ T cells considered naive were CD45RO-CCR7+CD27+CD95-. CDR3 length: 13 residues. Overall study results and limits: The naive subsets expressed comparable surface CD5, and the authors inferred TCR strength from TRB CDR3 properties. More hydrophobic TRB CDR3s were found in CXCR3-positive naive cells than in CXCR3-negative naive cells. Cryopreserved PBMCs had partly decreased CXCR3 expression; fresh PBMCs were used in most assays. Similar TRBV-TRBJ usage characterized naive CXCR3-negative and CXCR3-positive cells; memory cells differed.

The receptor's source is a human donor in good health. Some clones in this sample may be carry-over from other donors' samples. Sequenced: naive CXCR3+ CD8+ T cells from blood. Noted subset: CD45RO-CCR7+CD27+CD95- naive CD8+ T cells expressing CXCR3 (TNR3+). The chain recombines TRBV12-3 or TRBV12-4 with TRBJ2-7. CDR3 in amino acids: CASSFGLLSEQYF.